These 25 T cell receptor beta chains originate from one sample sequenced in a study of T cell repertoires in cytomegalovirus infection. TCRdb reprocessed the reads via MiXCR and lists one record per CDR3 protein. The table includes approximately 550,000 distinct CDR3 sequences, 16% detected once. The sample was CD8+ T cells from PBMCs. Receptors were obtained from a human donor in good health (CMV status not recorded). Some clones in this sample may be carry-over from other donors' samples.

This clonotype came up many times. This chain joins TRBV6-1 and TRBJ2-7, with 8 bases identical to TRBD1. CDR3 length: 14 amino acids. V lost 3 bases, J lost 2 bases, and 3 bases stayed unmatched. The germline V gene encodes CDR1 MNHNS and CDR2 SASEGT. This CDR3 reads CASSDWTGTYEQYF. The CDR3 DNA reads TGTGCCAGCAGTGATTGGACAGGGACCTACGAGCAGTACTTC.

This clonotype has more than one count but fewer than ten. V and J are TRBV6-1 and TRBJ1-2; D is undetermined. CDR1 and CDR2 from the germline V gene are MNHNS and SASEGT. V lost 6 bases and J 4 bases, leaving 15 bases between the germline ends. The CDR3 contains 14 residues. The CDR3 loop reads CASSDNQVFYGYTF. The CDR3 DNA is TGTGCCAGCAGCGACAATCAGGTATTCTATGGCTACACCTTC.

This clonotype came up many times. The chain combines TRBV7-9 with TRBJ1-6; perhaps TRBD1 as D (5 bases). Germline V gene data show CDR1 as SEHNR and CDR2 as FQNEAQ (reference sequence). This CDR3 contains 15 residues. Trimming removed 1 base from V and 7 bases from J, with 11 bases in between. The CDR3 spells CASSLVQGRNSPLHF. The CDR3 bases are TGTGCCAGCAGCTTAGTGCAGGGAAGGAATTCACCCCTCCACTTT. The complete variable domain, with remaining parts taken from reference TRBV7-9 and TRBJ1-6, reads DTGVSQNPRHKITKRGQNVTFRCDPISEHNRLYWYRQTLGQGPEFLTYFQNEAQLEKSRLLSDRFSAERPKGSFSTLEIQRTEQGDSAMYLCASSLVQGRNSPLHFGNGTRLTVT.

Many counts were recorded for this clonotype. The V call is TRBV7-3, the J call TRBJ2-5; TRBD1 matches 7 bases. This CDR3 is built from 13 residues. V was clipped by 1 base and J by 4 bases; unmatched bases: 0. Germline V gene lookup returns CDR1 SGHTA and CDR2 FQGTGA. The CDR3 protein is CASSLRTGETQYF. The CDR3 DNA sequence: TGTGCCAGCAGCTTAAGGACAGGAGAGACCCAGTACTTC.

This clonotype has at least ten counts. The chain is built from TRBV7-9 and TRBJ2-5; weak D call: TRBD2 (6 bases). Trimming cost V 1 base and J 2 bases, with 17 bases left between them. In germline, CDR1 is SEHNR, CDR2 FQNEAQ (reference sequence). The CDR3 totals 17 residues. CDR3 amino acids: CASSLVGSYGGQETQYF. The CDR3 DNA is TGTGCCAGCAGCTTAGTGGGATCGTACGGGGGACAAGAGACCCAGTACTTC.

This clonotype appeared many times. The chain links TRBV12-3 or TRBV12-4 to TRBJ1-2, with D possibly being TRBD1 (6 bases). This CDR3 region has 13 residues. The V end was cut by 4 bases, the J end by 6 bases, with 12 bases between. CDR3 DNA: TGTGCCAGCAGTTCCCCCGGGACAAATGGCTACACCTTC. It is translated as CASSSPGTNGYTF.

This clonotype occurred many times. This rearrangement joins TRBV27 to TRBJ2-1; no clear D gene. The CDR3 has 14 amino acids. The ends were cut back, 2 bases at V and 4 bases at J, with 9 bases in the middle. Germline V gene sequence: CDR1 MNHEY, CDR2 SMNVEV (reference sequence). The CDR3 loop reads CASSLARSYNEQFF. In DNA, the CDR3 is TGTGCCAGCAGTTTAGCTCGGTCTTACAATGAGCAGTTCTTC.

This clonotype was observed at least ten times. V and J are TRBV7-6 and TRBJ2-7; 8 bases are shared with TRBD2. The CDR3 contains 13 residues. The J segment lost 9 bases and the V segment lost 5 bases, leaving 9 bases of the junction unmatched. Per germline, CDR1 SGHVS and CDR2 FNYEAQ. The DNA of the CDR3 is TGTGCCAGCAGCCCCGGGGGGGATCGCGGGCAGTACTTC. Translated, it gives CASSPGGDRGQYF.

In the case of this clonotype: It is likely a read error, because the conserved phenylalanine at the end of the CDR3 is missing. This chain uses TRBV4-2 with TRBJ2-5, with 11 bases matching TRBD1. The germline gives CDR1 LGHNA, CDR2 YNFKEQ. The V segment lost 6 bases and the J segment 3 bases; nucleotides outside the gene matches: 3. The CDR3 consists of 14 residues. The CDR3, as DNA: TGTGCCAGCAGGGGACAGGGGGGGAAAGAGACCCAGTACCTC. It specifies CASRGQGGKETQYL.

This clonotype was seen repeatedly, ten times or more. The chain links TRBV19 to TRBJ2-7, with 7 bases identical to TRBD2. The CDR3 length is 15 residues. The J segment lost 0 bases and the V segment lost 5 bases, leaving 7 bases of the junction unmatched. Germline V gene lookup returns CDR1 LNHDA and CDR2 SQIVND (reference sequence). CDR3 nucleotide sequence: TGTGCCAGTAGTTCCCGACTAGCCGACTCCTACGAGCAGTACTTC. It encodes CASSSRLADSYEQYF.

The chain employs TRBV28 and TRBJ1-2; D is perhaps TRBD1 (6 bases). This CDR3 is 14 amino acids long. Trimming pared 7 bases from V and 0 bases from J, leaving 12 bases between. Germline V gives CDR1 MDHEN, CDR2 SYDVKM. The CDR3 region has the DNA TGTGCCAGCAAACCGGGACACTCTAACTATGGCTACACCTTC. This sequence encodes CASKPGHSNYGYTF.

The V call is TRBV3-1, the J call TRBJ1-5; 7 nucleotides agree with TRBD1. The CDR3 contains 14 residues. Germline values: CDR1 LGHDT, CDR2 YNNKEL (reference sequence). V lost 1 base, J lost 4 bases, and 1 base stayed unmatched. The chain's CDR3 is CASSQGDSNQPQHF. CDR3 coding DNA: TGTGCCAGCAGCCAAGGGGACAGTAATCAGCCCCAGCATTTT.

At least ten counts were recorded for this clonotype. The CDR3 DNA is TGTGCCAGCAGTTACTCGATCGGGGGCGGCTACGAGCAGTACTTC. Amino acids: CASSYSIGGGYEQYF. The chain links TRBV6-5 to TRBJ2-7; the D gene could be TRBD1 or TRBD2 (6 bases each). CDR1 is MNHEY and CDR2 is SVGAGI in the germline V gene. The CDR3 spans 15 residues. V shed 0 bases and J shed 3 bases, with 12 bases lying between them.

The sample holds a few counts of this clonotype. The J gene is TRBJ2-3, the V gene TRBV19; tentative D call: TRBD1 (7 bases). Germline-derived CDR1 and CDR2 are LNHDA and SQIVND (reference sequence). V was shortened by 5 bases and J by 2 bases, with 14 bases between the two germline ends. The CDR3 runs 15 residues. The CDR3 DNA reads TGTGCCAGTAGTTGGCGGGACAGAAACACAGATACGCAGTATTTT. Amino acid sequence: CASSWRDRNTDTQYF.

A few counts support this clonotype. The chain employs TRBV3-1 and TRBJ1-6; the D gene is possibly TRBD1 (6 bases). V was clipped by 2 bases and J by 7 bases, with 18 bases between them. The CDR3 runs 17 residues. The germline V gene encodes CDR1 LGHDT and CDR2 YNNKEL (reference sequence). The CDR3 DNA reads TGTGCCAGCAGCCAATCCCTCCGACAGGCACGGAATTCACCCCTCCACTTT. It specifies CASSQSLRQARNSPLHF.

This clonotype showed up many times. The chain uses TRBV7-8 and TRBJ2-4, with 7 bases aligning to TRBD1. The junction had 8 bases not matched to a gene; V was cut back by 4 bases and J by 2 bases. The CDR3 is made up of 16 amino acids. CDR1 is SGHVS, CDR2 FQNEAQ, per germline. In nucleotides, the CDR3 is TGTGCCAGCAGCTCCGAGGGGGCCGCTACCAAAAACATTCAGTACTTC. Its translation: CASSSEGAATKNIQYF.

The CDR3 is CASSPATSGNTIYF. CDR3 DNA: TGTGCCAGCAGTCCCGCCACCTCTGGAAACACCATATATTTT. The chain is built from TRBV27 and TRBJ1-3; D gene unclear. Germline CDR1 and CDR2: MNHEY and SMNVEV (reference sequence). Deletions cut 5 bases from V and 0 bases from J, with 8 bases between. The CDR3 runs to 14 residues.

Ten or more counts support this clonotype. The chain couples TRBV14 to TRBJ1-4, with D unclear. The CDR3 spans 14 residues. CDR1 SGHDN and CDR2 FVKESK come from the germline V gene. Trimming removed 1 base from V and 5 bases from J, with 8 bases in between. As DNA, the CDR3 is TGTGCCAGCAGCCAAGGGAGATTCAATGAAAAACTGTTTTTT. The encoded protein is CASSQGRFNEKLFF. Variable domain in full (rest from reference TRBV14 and TRBJ1-4): EAGVTQFPSHSVIEKGQTVTLRCDPISGHDNLYWYRRVMGKEIKFLLHFVKESKQDESGMPNNRFLAERTGGTYSTLKVQPAELEDSGVYFCASSQGRFNEKLFFGSGTQLSVL.

This clonotype showed up many times. The chain couples TRBV7-3 to TRBJ2-2; D call uncertain. With 5 bases removed from V and 4 bases from J, the gap between germline ends came to 8 bases. This CDR3 is 13 amino acids long. Germline CDR1 is SGHTA and CDR2 is FQGTGA. The DNA for the CDR3 is TGTGCCAGCAGCCCGCCGCGCACCGGGGAGCTGTTTTTT. The encoded protein is CASSPPRTGELFF.

This clonotype was observed at least ten times. The chain joins TRBV15 to TRBJ2-7; D not certain. The CDR3 contains 14 residues. The germline V gene has CDR1 LNHNV and CDR2 YYDKDF (reference sequence). Trimming removed 0 bases at V and 1 base at J, with 7 bases between. The CDR3 nucleotides are TGTGCCACCAGCAGAGAGGGGTATTCCTACGAGCAGTACTTC. It encodes CATSREGYSYEQYF.

This clonotype was recorded at least ten times. CDR3 bases: TGTGCCAGCAGCCCTGAGGGGGGTCAATTGGCCACTGAAGCTTTCTTT. Amino acids: CASSPEGGQLATEAFF. The chain links TRBV7-8 to TRBJ1-1, with D perhaps matching TRBD1 (6 bases). There are 16 residues in the CDR3. Trimming took off 5 bases at V and 4 bases at J, with 20 bases between the two ends. Germline CDR1 SGHVS, CDR2 FQNEAQ. Complete variable domain (other parts from reference TRBV7-8 and TRBJ1-1): GAGVSQSPRYKVAKRGQDVALRCDPISGHVSLFWYQQALGQGPEFLTYFQNEAQLDKSGLPSDRFFAERPEGSVSTLKIQRTQQEDSAVYLCASSPEGGQLATEAFFGQGTRLTVV.

This clonotype was seen a handful of times. V is TRBV5-6 and J is TRBJ2-2; 9 bases are shared with TRBD2. CDR1 and CDR2 (germline): SGHDT, YYEEEE. CDR3 length equals 20 residues. Trimming took 0 bases from V and 4 from J; bases not matched to a gene: 16. DNA of the CDR3: TGTGCCAGCAGCTTGGCCCCCCCTCGGCGGGAGGGCCTTGTCACCGGGGAGCTGTTTTTT. This codes for CASSLAPPRREGLVTGELFF.

This clonotype was detected many times. The rearrangement uses TRBV7-8 and TRBJ1-6; 9 bases fit TRBD1. CDR1 and CDR2 from the germline V gene are SGHVS and FQNEAQ. The CDR3 sequence is 14 residues long. V shed 5 bases and J 9 bases; nucleotides not matched to a gene: 5. In DNA, the CDR3 is TGTGCCAGCAGCAAAACAGGGGGCCGTTCACCCCTCCACTTT. This codes for CASSKTGGRSPLHF.

This clonotype was seen at least ten times. V is TRBV7-3 and J is TRBJ2-7; 8 bases match TRBD1. Trimming removed 4 bases from V and 5 bases from J; junction bases left unmatched: 7. Germline CDR1 is SGHTA and CDR2 is FQGTGA. CDR3 length: 14 amino acids. CDR3 nucleotides: TGTGCCAGCAGCTCCGGACAGGGTGACGACGAGCAGTACTTC. Its protein product is CASSSGQGDDEQYF.

This clonotype was seen a handful of times. The rearrangement links TRBV4-2 to TRBJ1-2, with 9 positions matching TRBD1. The V gene's germline CDR1 is LGHNA and CDR2 YNFKEQ. This CDR3 region has 15 residues. The V gene end was trimmed by 4 bases and the J gene end by 8 bases; junction bases not matched to a gene: 11. In nucleotides, the CDR3 is TGTGCCAGCAGCCTGCGGACAGGGGAGGAGAGCGGCTACACCTTC. This sequence encodes CASSLRTGEESGYTF.